This entry lists 3 T cell receptor beta chains sequenced from one sample in a study of molecular identifiers for immune sequencing clone quantification. Using its own MiXCR run on the PCR reads, TCRdb lists one record per CDR3 protein. The sample has 50,000 to 75,000 distinct CDR3 sequences, around 19% seen once. The sequencing sample was made of naive CD8+ T cells from blood, with Jurkat cell RNA spiked in. The sample's subset: FACS-sorted CD8+CD4-CCR7+CD45RA+ naive T cells. Every receptor here comes from a human donor in good health. Some libraries in this study had Jurkat cell RNA spiked in.

About this clonotype itself: The conserved phenylalanine or tryptophan normally closing the CDR3 is absent here, so this likely arose from a read error. V usage is TRBV3-1 and J usage is TRBJ1-1; 10 bases are shared with TRBD1. The CDR3 loop spans 15 amino acids. The V gene's germline CDR1 is LGHDT and CDR2 YNNKEL (reference sequence). V shed 5 bases and J 4 bases; nucleotides not matched to a gene: 7. The CDR3 sequence: CASSFGTGESTEAFL. As DNA, the CDR3 is TGTGCCAGCAGCTTTGGGACAGGGGAATCCACTGAAGCTTTCCTT.

A note on this clonotype: Just one base apart from a much larger clone, this may be a read error. The chain links TRBV15 to TRBJ1-1, with D perhaps matching TRBD1 (5 bases). The germline CDR1 and CDR2 sequences are LNHNV and YYDKDF (reference sequence). The CDR3 is 18 residues long. Written as DNA, the CDR3 is TGTGCCACCAGCAGAGAGTACGAGTGGGACTCCTCGGTGGCTGAAACTTTCTTT. Amino acid sequence: CATSREYEWDSSVAETFF.

The sample holds a few counts of this clonotype. The V and J genes are TRBV29-1 and TRBJ2-1, with TRBD2 identical over 7 bases. V lost 5 bases, J lost 4 bases, and 8 bases stayed unmatched. The CDR3 length is 14 residues. The germline CDR1 and CDR2 sequences are SQVTM and ANQGSEA. The CDR3 region is CSVLGGSGYNEQFF. In DNA form, the CDR3 reads TGCAGCGTTTTGGGGGGGAGCGGATACAATGAGCAGTTCTTC.